The present T cell receptor beta chain was sequenced within a study of human thymus T cells. General study points: Thymic and blood repertoires appeared to carry a bias in their V and J gene usage. Unrelated people showed highly overlapping thymic repertoires, related research reported.

This CDR3 has 14 amino acids. CDR1 MDHEN and CDR2 SYDVKM come from the germline V gene. With V trimmed by 6 bases and J by 0 bases, 4 bases remained unmatched. Comment on this clone: Its antigen is currently unknown.

Thymic material originated from resections removed in the course of corrective heart surgery. Infants served as donors; they were healthy and Finnish and were having corrective surgery for congenital heart defects. The data were produced by immunoSEQ multiplex PCR, yet TCRdb's version contains in-frame clones alone and is incomplete. This sample has about 78,000 clones, with nearly 98% found just once. This rearrangement joins TRBV28 to TRBJ2-7, with 8 bases aligning to TRBD1. The receptor was isolated from a boy under three years old with a congenital heart defect but otherwise immunologically healthy. Sample: thymus tissue. The CDR3 DNA reads as TGTGCCAGCAGCCCCGGGACAGGCTCCTACGAGCAGTACTTC. It translates to CASSPGTGSYEQYF.